The 6 T cell receptor beta chains listed next were all sequenced from one sample in a study of CD8 T cells in Susac syndrome. RNA was extracted with the RNeasy kit, and a quantity of about 0.45 to 1 ug was reverse transcribed using random hexamers. TCRdb fed the immunoSEQ multiplex PCR reads into MiXCR, producing one record per CDR3 protein. The table includes some 110,000 distinct CDR3 sequences, 90% to 95% detected once. Material for sequencing was CD4+ T cells from PBMCs. These TCRs come from a human donor with multiple sclerosis.

CDR3 region: CASSLTATGNTEAFF. As DNA, the CDR3 is TGTGCCAGCAGCCTCACGGCCACTGGGAACACTGAAGCTTTCTTT. The V call is TRBV14, the J call TRBJ1-1; D is ambiguous. CDR3 length: 15 amino acids. V was pared by 4 bases and J by 1 base, with 13 bases between. Germline V gives CDR1 SGHDN, CDR2 FVKESK.

This chain joins TRBV3-1 and TRBJ1-6; 9 bases align to TRBD1. V lost 2 bases to trimming and J lost 7 bases; unmatched junction nucleotides: 12. Germline loops: CDR1 LGHDT, CDR2 YNNKEL (reference sequence). The length of the CDR3 is 18 residues. The CDR3 nucleotides read TGTGCCAGCAGCCAACAACCGCGCCGGGACAGGGAAAATTCACCCCTCCACTTT. Translated: CASSQQPRRDRENSPLHF. Complete variable domain (other parts from reference TRBV3-1 and TRBJ1-6): DTAVSQTPKYLVTQMGNDKSIKCEQNLGHDTMYWYKQDSKKFLKIMFSYNNKELIINETVPNRFSPKSPDKAHLNLHINSLELGDSAVYFCASSQQPRRDRENSPLHFGNGTRLTVT.

This clonotype was detected only once. The chain joins TRBV27 to TRBJ2-7; D is unclear. Germline V gene sequence: CDR1 MNHEY, CDR2 SMNVEV (reference sequence). V gave up 6 bases and J gave up 0 bases, with 12 bases separating them. The CDR3 loop spans 14 amino acids. The CDR3, as DNA: TGTGCCAGCAGATCCCCGGGCCTCTCCTACGAGCAGTACTTC. Its translation is CASRSPGLSYEQYF.

This clonotype has only a few counts. This sequence joins TRBV7-9 and TRBJ1-4; D call uncertain. Germline-derived CDR1 and CDR2 are SEHNR and FQNEAQ (reference sequence). Between the trimmed V and J ends, which lost 6 bases and 3 bases, there was a span of 11 bases. The CDR3 spans 14 residues. The CDR3 bases are TGTGCCAGCAGTCTTGGATTATCTAATGAAAAACTGTTTTTT. Its translation is CASSLGLSNEKLFF.

The chain couples TRBV6-1 to TRBJ2-5, with D tentatively TRBD2 (6 bases). Germline loops: CDR1 MNHNS, CDR2 SASEGT. CDR3 size: 16 residues. With 5 bases removed from V and 4 bases from J, the gap between germline ends came to 20 bases. CDR3 nucleotides: TGTGCCAGCAGTAGCCTCCGGGACTCAGGAGGAGAGACCCAGTACTTC. Amino acid sequence: CASSSLRDSGGETQYF.

The V and J genes are TRBV5-1 and TRBJ1-2, with D hard to call. The CDR3 consists of 12 residues. Looked up from germline, CDR1 is SGHRS and CDR2 is YFSETQ. The V gene lost 4 bases and the J gene lost 4 bases, with 8 bases spanning the gap. CDR3 in amino acids: CASSGSGYGYTF. In nucleotides, the CDR3 is TGCGCCAGCAGCGGATCGGGCTATGGCTACACCTTC.